The clone carrying this TCR beta chain was detected once. Its specificity is not known. This sequence may be a read error, since a much larger clone differs from it by one base. Germline-derived CDR1 and CDR2 are SGHAT and FQNNGV. The CDR3 consists of 15 residues. V was clipped by 8 bases and J by 6 bases, with 22 bases between them. This record belongs to a study of tumor-infiltrating lymphocytes in primary liver carcinoma. Study-level background: Spanning 30 to 69 years of age, the patients were men and women. Productive TCRbeta reads per sample were roughly 3.5 to 7.5 million, not differing by tissue. Broader study findings: Tumor region pairs shared more overlap than did tumor-adjacent and tumor-blood pairs. The use of bulk unsorted samples meant that CD4+ and CD8+ repertoires were not compared.

In addition to blood RNA drawn from unsorted whole blood, germline DNA was extracted. A primer matching the constant region was used to make TCR beta cDNA from approximately 500 ng of total RNA. Sequencing libraries for TCR beta derived from three nested multiplex PCR rounds that used slightly modified ARM-PCR. TRBV1-TRBV30 forward primers and a C-beta reverse primer were used in the first two PCR rounds, which each ran for 10 cycles. Each CDR3 protein gets one entry after TCRdb re-called the multiplex PCR reads with MiXCR. This sample carries more than 150,000 distinct CDR3 sequences, about 60% of them seen once, and the ten largest clones take 72%.

The source of this sequence is a man between 35 and 55 years old with primary liver carcinoma and hepatitis B virus infection. The V gene is TRBV11-2, the J gene TRBJ1-1; D is undetermined. The sample taken for sequencing was peripheral blood. This CDR3 is CASQKTHLAYAEAFF. Here the CDR3 DNA reads TGTGCCAGCCAGAAGACCCACCTAGCTTACGCTGAAGCTTTCTTT.